This T cell receptor beta chain was sequenced during a study of T cells in Graves' hyperthyroidism and ophthalmopathy. TCR beta CDR3 regions were amplified from RNA. RT-PCR in the first round (using the HTBI primer set) targeted the TCR CDR3. TCRdb independently ran MiXCR on the multiplex PCR reads; one entry per CDR3 protein. The sample records hundreds of thousands of distinct CDR3 sequences, 35% to 45% being singletons. The trim removed 7 bases at V and 1 base at J, leaving 7 bases unmatched. Germline V gives CDR1 SGHTA, CDR2 FQGNSA. This CDR3 has 14 amino acids. V is TRBV7-2 and J is TRBJ2-7; TRBD2 agrees at 7 bases. The TCR originated in a man aged 18 to 35 with Graves' hyperthyroidism. What was sequenced was blood. Here the CDR3 reads CASNMGGDSYEQYF. In DNA form, the CDR3 reads TGTGCCAGCAACATGGGGGGGGATTCCTACGAGCAGTACTTC.